This TCR beta chain was obtained from a study of blood T cell repertoires in COVID-19. Study information: The samples span acute and convalescent COVID-19 from the United States, Italy and Spain. From T cells, B-cell-depleted T cells, or PBMCs came the material, which was cDNA or gDNA.

In the authors' methods: It was from reference gene primer amplification that nucleated cell counts were estimated. The assay was immunoSEQ multiplex PCR, and TCRdb's table has in-frame clones only and misses some. V, J and clone size reflect that table, while D and trimming were determined from the DNA. Of around 180,000 clones listed, 70% to 90% are singletons. The TCR sequence derives from a woman between 25 and 40 years old with active or convalescent COVID-19. Sequencing was done on a sample of peripheral blood.

The CDR3 DNA reads TGTGCCAGCAGCTACACCTACGAGCAGTACTTC. Amino acid sequence: CASSYTYEQYF. This rearrangement joins TRBV11-2 to TRBJ2-7; no reliable D call. CDR1 and CDR2 (germline): SGHAT, FQNNGV. This CDR3 is 11 amino acids long. The V end lost 4 bases, the J end lost 2 bases, and 3 bases lay between the germline ends. Complete variable domain (other parts from reference TRBV11-2 and TRBJ2-7): EAGVAQSPRYKIIEKRQSVAFWCNPISGHATLYWYQQILGQGPKLLIQFQNNGVVDDSQLPKDRFSAERLKGVDSTLKIQPAKLEDSAVYLCASSYTYEQYFGPGTRLTVT.